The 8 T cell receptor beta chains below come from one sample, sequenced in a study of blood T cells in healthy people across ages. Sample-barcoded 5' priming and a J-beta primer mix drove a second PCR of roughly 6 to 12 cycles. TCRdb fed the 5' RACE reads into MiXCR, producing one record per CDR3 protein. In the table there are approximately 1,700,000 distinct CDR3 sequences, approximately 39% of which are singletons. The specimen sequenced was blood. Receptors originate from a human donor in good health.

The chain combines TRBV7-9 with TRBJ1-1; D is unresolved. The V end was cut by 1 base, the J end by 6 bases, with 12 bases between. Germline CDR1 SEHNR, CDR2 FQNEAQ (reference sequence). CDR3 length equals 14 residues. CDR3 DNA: TGTGCCAGCAGCTTAGTTGCAACTTCAGCTGAAGCTTTCTTT. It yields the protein CASSLVATSAEAFF.

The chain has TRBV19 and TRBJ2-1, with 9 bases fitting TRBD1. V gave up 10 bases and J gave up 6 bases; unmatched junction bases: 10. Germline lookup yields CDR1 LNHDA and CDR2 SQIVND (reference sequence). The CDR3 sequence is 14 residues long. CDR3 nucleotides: TGTGCCACCATGGACAGGGGAGGGGGCAATGAGCAGTTCTTC. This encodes CATMDRGGGNEQFF.

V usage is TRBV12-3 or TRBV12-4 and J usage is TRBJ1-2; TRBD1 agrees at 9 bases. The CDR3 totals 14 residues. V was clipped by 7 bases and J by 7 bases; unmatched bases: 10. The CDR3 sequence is CASTWGQGGRGYTF. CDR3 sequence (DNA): TGTGCCAGCACCTGGGGACAGGGTGGTCGTGGCTACACCTTC.

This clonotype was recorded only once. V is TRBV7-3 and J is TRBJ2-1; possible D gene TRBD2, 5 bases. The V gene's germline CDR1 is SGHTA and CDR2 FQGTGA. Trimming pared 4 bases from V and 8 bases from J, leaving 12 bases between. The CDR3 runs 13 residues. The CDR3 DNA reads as TGTGCCAGCAGCTCCGGTGGTAGCGATGAGCAGTTCTTC. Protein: CASSSGGSDEQFF.

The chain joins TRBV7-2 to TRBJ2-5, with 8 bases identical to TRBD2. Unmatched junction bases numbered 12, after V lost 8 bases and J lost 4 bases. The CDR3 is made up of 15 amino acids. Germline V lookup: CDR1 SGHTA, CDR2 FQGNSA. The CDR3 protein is CASGSGGPYRETQYF. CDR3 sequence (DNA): TGTGCCAGCGGCTCGGGGGGGCCATATCGAGAGACCCAGTACTTC.

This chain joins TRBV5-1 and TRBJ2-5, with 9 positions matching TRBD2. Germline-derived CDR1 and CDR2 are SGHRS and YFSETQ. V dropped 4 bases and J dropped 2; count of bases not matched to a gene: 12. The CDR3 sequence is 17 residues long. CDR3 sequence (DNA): TGCGCCAGCAGCCGCCCACCGGGACTAGCACAACAAGAGACCCAGTACTTC. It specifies CASSRPPGLAQQETQYF.

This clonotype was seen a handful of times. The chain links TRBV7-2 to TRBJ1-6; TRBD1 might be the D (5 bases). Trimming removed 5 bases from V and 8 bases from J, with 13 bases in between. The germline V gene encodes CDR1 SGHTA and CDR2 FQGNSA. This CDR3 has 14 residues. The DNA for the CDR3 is TGTGCCAGCAGCCTCCGACAGCGGGATTCACCCCTCCACTTT. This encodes CASSLRQRDSPLHF.

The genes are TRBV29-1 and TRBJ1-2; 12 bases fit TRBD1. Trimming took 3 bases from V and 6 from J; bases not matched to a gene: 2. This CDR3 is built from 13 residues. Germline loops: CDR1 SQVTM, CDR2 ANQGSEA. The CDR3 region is CSVEGQGANGYTF. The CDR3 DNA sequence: TGCAGCGTTGAGGGACAGGGGGCTAATGGCTACACCTTC. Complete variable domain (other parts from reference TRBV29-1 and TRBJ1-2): SAVISQKPSRDICQRGTSLTIQCQVDSQVTMMFWYRQQPGQSLTLIATANQGSEATYESGFVIDKFPISRPNLTFSTLTVSNMSPEDSSIYLCSVEGQGANGYTFGSGTRLTVV.